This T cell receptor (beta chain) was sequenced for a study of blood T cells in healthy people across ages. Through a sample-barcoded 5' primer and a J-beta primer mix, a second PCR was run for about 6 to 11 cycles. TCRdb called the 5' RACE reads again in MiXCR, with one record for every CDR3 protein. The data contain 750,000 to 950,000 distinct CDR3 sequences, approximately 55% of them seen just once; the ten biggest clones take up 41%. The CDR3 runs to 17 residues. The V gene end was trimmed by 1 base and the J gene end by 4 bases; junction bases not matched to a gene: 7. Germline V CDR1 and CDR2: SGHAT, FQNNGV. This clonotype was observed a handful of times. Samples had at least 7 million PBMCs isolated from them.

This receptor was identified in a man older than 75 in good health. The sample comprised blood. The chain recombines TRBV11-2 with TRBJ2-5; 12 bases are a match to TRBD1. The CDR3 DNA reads TGTGCCAGCAGCTTAGGGGTCGGGACAGGGGGCCGAGAGACCCAGTACTTC. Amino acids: CASSLGVGTGGRETQYF.